Presented here are 28 T cell receptor beta chains from one specimen sequenced in a study of cytomegalovirus exposure and HLA in healthy donors. Primers: 60 Vbeta forward and 13 Jbeta reverse. Some clones are missing from TCRdb's copy, which holds only in-frame ones; the method was immunoSEQ multiplex PCR. The sample includes more than 90,000 clones, roughly 79% of them seen just once. Sequencing was carried out using PBMCs. These receptors were taken from a man between 40 and 49 years old in good health and CMV-seronegative.

The chain employs TRBV7-2 and TRBJ2-5; possibly TRBD2 for D (6 bases). Judging by the DNA end, TRBJ2-7 fits better; the J call may be wrong. Germline assignment: CDR1 SGHTA and CDR2 FQGNSA. The CDR3 sequence is 14 residues long. CDR3 sequence reads: CASSLAPGSYEQYF. CDR3 nucleotides: TGTGCCAGCAGCTTAGCTCCCGGGAGCTACGAGCAGTACTTC.

The chain employs TRBV30 and TRBJ2-1, with TRBD2 identical over 12 bases. With 3 bases clipped from V and 5 bases from J, the junction kept 5 bases outside the gene matches. CDR1 is GTSNPN and CDR2 is SVGIG in the germline V gene (reference sequence). This CDR3 has 15 residues. CDR3 sequence (DNA): TGTGCCTGGAGCGGGACTAGCGGGCTCAACAATGAGCAGTTCTTC. This codes for CAWSGTSGLNNEQFF.

This clone has a handful of counts. V and J are TRBV5-1 and TRBJ1-4, with 9 bases matching TRBD1. V shed 7 bases and J 5 bases; nucleotides not matched to a gene: 6. Germline V lookup: CDR1 SGHRS, CDR2 YFSETQ. The CDR3 is made up of 14 amino acids. The CDR3 is CASRPGTGNEKLFF. The CDR3 region has the DNA TGCGCCAGCCGCCCCGGGACAGGGAATGAAAAACTGTTTTTT.

The chain links TRBV7-9 to TRBJ2-7; D not resolved. CDR1 SEHNR and CDR2 FQNEAQ come from the germline V gene (reference sequence). CDR3 length equals 15 residues. Trimming removed 1 base from V and 2 bases from J, with 12 bases in between. As DNA, the CDR3 is TGTGCCAGCAGCTTAGGGGCCTTTTTTGCCTACGAGCAGTACTTC. This sequence encodes CASSLGAFFAYEQYF.

The gene calls are TRBV5-6 and TRBJ1-2; TRBD1 is a possible D gene (6 bases). This CDR3 region has 13 residues. Trimming removed 0 bases at V and 6 bases at J, with 9 bases between. Germline CDR1 is SGHDT and CDR2 is YYEEEE. DNA for the CDR3: TGTGCCAGCAGCTTGGCAGGGGTGGATGGCTACACCTTC. Protein sequence: CASSLAGVDGYTF.

The chain links TRBV6-6 to TRBJ1-2, with 7 bases matching TRBD1. The trim removed 3 bases at V and 3 bases at J, leaving 4 bases unmatched. The germline CDR1 and CDR2 sequences are MNHNY and SVGAGI (reference sequence). The CDR3 is made up of 14 amino acids. This CDR3 reads CASSYGDRDYGYTF. CDR3 bases: TGTGCCAGCAGTTATGGGGACAGAGACTATGGCTACACCTTC.

Regarding this clone: Compared with germline, one end of the junction differs, possibly owing to a read error. The chain is built from TRBV7-9 and TRBJ1-2; D is possibly TRBD1 (6 bases). Germline CDR1 and CDR2: SEHNR and FQNEAQ (reference sequence). The CDR3 length is 19 residues. The CDR3 protein is CSSSSRQLSGSGEIYGYTF. The DNA of the CDR3 is TGTTCCAGCAGCTCCCGTCAGTTATCGGGGTCAGGGGAGATTTATGGCTACACCTTC.

The chain employs TRBV27 and TRBJ1-5; D might be TRBD1 (6 bases). Germline CDR1 is MNHEY and CDR2 is SMNVEV (reference sequence). CDR3 length equals 15 residues. V was trimmed by 6 bases and J by 1 base, leaving 13 bases between them. The CDR3 is CASSTGTPSNQPQHF. The CDR3 bases are TGTGCCAGCAGCACCGGGACACCCAGCAATCAGCCCCAGCATTTT.

The chain recombines TRBV6-1 with TRBJ1-5, with 7 bases matching TRBD1. The germline V gene encodes CDR1 MNHNS and CDR2 SASEGT. The CDR3 is made up of 14 amino acids. V shed 5 bases and J 6 bases; nucleotides not matched to a gene: 7. The CDR3 is CASSSQGGPQPQHF. The CDR3 DNA follows: TGTGCCAGCAGTTCTCAGGGGGGCCCTCAGCCCCAGCATTTT.

The chain joins TRBV9 to TRBJ2-3, with 10 bases fitting TRBD2. The V gene's germline CDR1 is SGDLS and CDR2 YYNGEE. The CDR3 has 18 residues. The junction had 13 bases not matched to a gene; V was cut back by 2 bases and J by 4 bases. CDR3 coding DNA: TGTGCCAGCAGCGTGATCCCAGCGGGGGGGTTTTGGTCAGATACGCAGTATTTT. Encoded protein: CASSVIPAGGFWSDTQYF. Filled out from reference TRBV9 and TRBJ2-3, the complete variable domain reads DSGVTQTPKHLITATGQRVTLRCSPRSGDLSVYWYQQSLDQGLQFLIQYYNGEERAKGNILERFSAQQFPDLHSELNLSSLELGDSALYFCASSVIPAGGFWSDTQYFGPGTRLTVL.

The chain is built from TRBV18 and TRBJ2-1; D is uncertain. CDR1 KGHSH and CDR2 LQKENI come from the germline V gene. The CDR3 covers 15 residues. The germline V and J ends were trimmed by 10 bases and 1 base, with 17 bases remaining between them. CDR3: CATSLGPQSYNEQFF. CDR3 nucleotides: TGTGCCACCAGCTTGGGCCCTCAGTCCTACAATGAGCAGTTCTTC.

J is TRBJ2-2 and V is TRBV9; 10 nucleotides line up with TRBD1. The trim removed 4 bases at V and 4 bases at J, leaving 4 bases unmatched. Germline V gene sequence: CDR1 SGDLS, CDR2 YYNGEE. This CDR3 is 15 amino acids long. CDR3 protein: CASSTRTGGTGELFF. DNA of the CDR3: TGTGCCAGCAGCACCCGGACAGGGGGCACCGGGGAGCTGTTTTTT.

Only a few counts were recorded for this clone. The CDR3 loop reads CASSLPGQGPETEAFF. DNA of the CDR3: TGTGCCAGCAGCTTACCGGGACAGGGTCCCGAAACTGAAGCTTTCTTT. This rearrangement joins TRBV2 to TRBJ1-1, with 9 bases that match TRBD1. The germline gives CDR1 SNHLY, CDR2 FYNNEI. Trimming at V came to 6 bases and at J to 5 bases, leaving 13 bases not matched to a gene. This CDR3 spans 16 amino acids.

This clone showed up just once. This chain connects TRBV27 to TRBJ2-3; 9 bases agree with TRBD1. The CDR3 runs 14 residues. The germline V gene encodes CDR1 MNHEY and CDR2 SMNVEV (reference sequence). After removal of 5 bases from V and 10 bases from J, the junction contained 10 bases not matched to a gene. Written as DNA, the CDR3 is TGTGCCAGCAGTCCGACAGGGGGGATGGATGCGCAGTATTTT. Translated, it gives CASSPTGGMDAQYF.

The V gene is TRBV27, the J gene TRBJ1-1; D remains ambiguous. This CDR3 has 13 residues. Germline V gene lookup returns CDR1 MNHEY and CDR2 SMNVEV (reference sequence). Trimming pared 8 bases from V and 1 base from J, leaving 11 bases between. In DNA, the CDR3 is TGTGCCAGCGGTACGACACCGAACACTGAAGCTTTCTTT. Translation gives CASGTTPNTEAFF.

V usage is TRBV28 and J usage is TRBJ2-2; no definite D call. Germline CDR1 reads MDHEN; CDR2 reads SYDVKM. The germline V and J ends were trimmed by 1 base and 4 bases, with 4 bases remaining between them. The CDR3 covers 13 residues. The CDR3 is CASSLSGTGELFF. For the CDR3, the DNA is TGTGCCAGCAGTTTATCAGGCACCGGGGAGCTGTTTTTT.

V gene TRBV18 combines with J gene TRBJ1-5; TRBD1 might be the D (6 bases). The CDR3 totals 14 residues. The V gene's germline CDR1 is KGHSH and CDR2 LQKENI. V was shortened by 3 bases and J by 3 bases, with 9 bases between the two germline ends. The CDR3 is CASSPGQPNQPQHF. The CDR3 region has the DNA TGTGCCAGCTCACCTGGACAGCCCAATCAGCCCCAGCATTTT.

This CDR3 is CSASGQTGYTF. The DNA of the CDR3 is TGCAGCGCCTCGGGACAGACTGGCTACACCTTC. This chain joins TRBV29-1 and TRBJ1-2, with 7 bases that match TRBD1. The CDR3 sequence is 11 residues long. CDR1 is SQVTM, CDR2 ANQGSEA, per germline. J was trimmed by 7 bases and V by 7 bases; bases with no gene match: 6.

The chain links TRBV5-6 to TRBJ1-2; D ambiguous. Germline V lookup: CDR1 SGHDT, CDR2 YYEEEE. The CDR3 runs to 14 residues. V lost 2 bases and J lost 2, with 10 bases in between. This CDR3 reads CASSFDRRNYGYTF. The CDR3 nucleotides are TGTGCCAGCAGCTTCGACCGGCGGAACTATGGCTACACCTTC.

The sample holds a few counts of this clone. The chain recombines TRBV6-5 with TRBJ2-1; the match to TRBD1 covers 9 bases. This CDR3 has 15 amino acids. After removal of 4 bases from V and 8 bases from J, the junction contained 9 bases not matched to a gene. Germline CDR1 and CDR2: MNHEY and SVGAGI. CDR3 nucleotide sequence: TGTGCCAGCAGTTCCGGGACAGGGCTCGGGGATGAGCAGTTCTTC. Its translation: CASSSGTGLGDEQFF.

The rearrangement joins TRBV4-2 to TRBJ1-5; the match to TRBD1 covers 7 bases. Germline values: CDR1 LGHNA, CDR2 YNFKEQ. The CDR3 spans 16 residues. Unmatched junction bases numbered 5, after V lost 3 bases and J lost 0 bases. The CDR3 sequence is CASSHGTADSNQPQHF. The CDR3 DNA reads TGTGCCAGCAGCCATGGGACAGCTGATAGCAATCAGCCCCAGCATTTT.

V usage is TRBV7-2 and J usage is TRBJ2-7; no clear D gene. CDR3 size: 16 residues. V gave up 2 bases and J gave up 2 bases, with 16 bases separating them. Germline V gene data show CDR1 as SGHTA and CDR2 as FQGNSA. The CDR3 spells CASSLSLAEPTYEQYF. The CDR3 DNA follows: TGTGCCAGCAGCTTATCTCTCGCTGAGCCCACCTACGAGCAGTACTTC.

The V call is TRBV25-1, the J call TRBJ2-3; D not certain. CDR1 is MGHDK and CDR2 is SYGVNS in the germline V gene. Trimming took off 1 base at V and 0 bases at J, with 11 bases between the two ends. CDR3 length: 16 residues. In DNA, the CDR3 is TGTGCCAGCAGTGAATTCGGCGGCTCTAGCACAGATACGCAGTATTTT. Translating gives CASSEFGGSSTDTQYF. The complete variable domain, with remaining parts taken from reference TRBV25-1 and TRBJ2-3, reads EADIYQTPRYLVIGTGKKITLECSQTMGHDKMYWYQQDPGMELHLIHYSYGVNSTEKGDLSSESTVSRIRTEHFPLTLESARPSHTSQYLCASSEFGGSSTDTQYFGPGTRLTVL.

The gene calls are TRBV25-1 and TRBJ1-5; no reliable D call. V was pared by 8 bases and J by 6 bases, with 14 bases between. Per the germline V gene, CDR1 is MGHDK and CDR2 is SYGVNS. CDR3 length: 13 residues. The CDR3 reads CASLAGAGQPQHF. The CDR3 DNA is TGTGCCAGCCTGGCGGGAGCGGGTCAGCCCCAGCATTTT.

The chain uses TRBV19 and TRBJ1-6; D gene uncertain. Germline CDR1 LNHDA, CDR2 SQIVND (reference sequence). This CDR3 contains 12 residues. Trimming stripped 3 bases from V and 9 bases from J, with 6 bases between. The CDR3 DNA reads TGTGCCAGTAGTATCGGTGCTTCACCCCTCCACTTT. Protein: CASSIGASPLHF.

CDR3 DNA sequence: TGTGCCAGCAGCGCAGGACTAGCGGGCATCTACAATGAGCAGTTCTTC. This codes for CASSAGLAGIYNEQFF. The genes are TRBV9 and TRBJ2-1; 11 nucleotides match TRBD2. The CDR3 contains 16 residues. Germline V gene sequence: CDR1 SGDLS, CDR2 YYNGEE. The J segment lost 3 bases and the V segment lost 3 bases, leaving 5 bases of the junction unmatched. Variable domain in full (rest from reference TRBV9 and TRBJ2-1): DSGVTQTPKHLITATGQRVTLRCSPRSGDLSVYWYQQSLDQGLQFLIQYYNGEERAKGNILERFSAQQFPDLHSELNLSSLELGDSALYFCASSAGLAGIYNEQFFGPGTRLTVL.

Concerning this clone itself: Relative to the germline gene, one junction end is altered; a read error may explain this. The CDR3 sequence: CASSLAGGFYNEQFF. As DNA, the CDR3 is TGTGCCAGCAGCCTAGCGGGAGGGTTTTACAATGAGCAGTTCTTC. The V and J genes are TRBV7-9 and TRBJ2-1; 12 positions agree with TRBD2. This CDR3 is built from 15 residues. Germline-derived CDR1 and CDR2 are SEHNR and FQNEAQ (reference sequence).

The chain combines TRBV28 with TRBJ2-3; 7 bases are a match to TRBD1. The CDR3 has 13 residues. With 6 bases clipped from V and 6 bases from J, the junction kept 6 bases outside the gene matches. CDR1 and CDR2 (germline): MDHEN, SYDVKM. The chain's CDR3 is CASRDRRADTQYF. The CDR3 region has the DNA TGTGCCAGCAGGGACAGGCGGGCTGATACGCAGTATTTT.